The clone carrying this TCR beta chain was seen many times. Its antigen is still unknown. The data stem from a study of T cells in Graves' hyperthyroidism and ophthalmopathy. General observations from the study: The model foresaw ophthalmopathy a median around 6.4 months prior to onset. In blood, most of the thyroid clonotypes expanded above 0.001 were also present.

Reasons for excluding patients were uncontrolled infection, other autoimmune disease, pregnancy or lactation. PBMCs were collected from an approximately 9.2 ml volume of fresh peripheral blood. The V and J ends lost 1 base and 7 bases respectively, with 16 bases between them. Germline CDR1 and CDR2: SGHTA and FQGNSA. This CDR3 is built from 15 residues. What was amplified from RNA transcripts were TCR beta CDR3 regions. Primed by the HTBI set, a first-round RT-PCR was run on the TCR CDR3. TCRdb re-analysed the multiplex PCR reads in MiXCR, keeping a single row per CDR3 protein. The data show over 300,000 distinct CDR3 sequences, 11% to 15% seen once.

The specimen sequenced was blood. The receptor's source is a woman aged 60 to 75 with Graves' hyperthyroidism. This chain links TRBV7-2 with TRBJ1-1; TRBD1 is a possible D gene (5 bases). The CDR3 reads CASSLGTGTYGEAFF. CDR3 coding DNA: TGTGCCAGCAGCTTAGGAACCGGGACCTATGGTGAAGCTTTCTTT.